This T cell receptor beta chain was recovered during a study of Ad26.COV2.S vaccination and SARS-CoV-2 variants. Study-wide points: In TCR breadth and depth analyses, total T cell responses may have been underestimated.

As to this clone: Its target is unknown.

Noted treatment: roughly 18 received Ad26.COV2.S at low or high dose, single or two shots; about 5 received placebo; per-sample allocation not given. Samples analyzed were those drawn on day 63 after the first vaccine or placebo injection. The method was immunoSEQ multiplex PCR; TCRdb's version includes in-frame clones alone and lacks a portion of them. Among 200,000 to 250,000 clones, roughly 90% were seen once, and the ten largest hold about 10%. Germline assignment: CDR1 SGHRS and CDR2 YFSETQ. V lost 0 bases and J lost 6, with 22 bases in between. The CDR3 consists of 18 residues. The origin of this receptor is a person between 18 and 59 years old who received the Ad26.COV2.S COVID-19 vaccine or a placebo. The gene calls are TRBV5-1 and TRBJ2-1; D is undetermined. This material consisted of peripheral blood, taken in a trial of Ad26.COV2.S vaccine versus placebo. The CDR3 protein is CASSLVNVGGDWSNEQFF. For the CDR3, the DNA is TGCGCCAGCAGCTTGGTCAATGTAGGCGGAGACTGGTCCAATGAGCAGTTCTTC.